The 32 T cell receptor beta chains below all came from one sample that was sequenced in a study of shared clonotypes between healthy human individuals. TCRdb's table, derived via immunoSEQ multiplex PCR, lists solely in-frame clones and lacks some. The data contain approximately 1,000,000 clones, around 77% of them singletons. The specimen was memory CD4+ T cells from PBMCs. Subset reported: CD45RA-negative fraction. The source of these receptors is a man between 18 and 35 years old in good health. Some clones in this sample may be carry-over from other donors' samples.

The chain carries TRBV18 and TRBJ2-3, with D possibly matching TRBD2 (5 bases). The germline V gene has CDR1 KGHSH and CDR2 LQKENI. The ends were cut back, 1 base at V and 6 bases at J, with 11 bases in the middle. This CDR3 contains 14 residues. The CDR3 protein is CASSPRSREDTQYF. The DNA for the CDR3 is TGTGCCAGCTCACCACGGAGTAGGGAGGATACGCAGTATTTT.

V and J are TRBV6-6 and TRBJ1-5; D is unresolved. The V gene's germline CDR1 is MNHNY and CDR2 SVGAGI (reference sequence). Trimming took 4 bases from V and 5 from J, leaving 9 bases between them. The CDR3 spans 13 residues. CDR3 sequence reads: CASSSTTDQPQHF. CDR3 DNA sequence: TGTGCCAGCAGTTCCACGACGGATCAGCCCCAGCATTTT.

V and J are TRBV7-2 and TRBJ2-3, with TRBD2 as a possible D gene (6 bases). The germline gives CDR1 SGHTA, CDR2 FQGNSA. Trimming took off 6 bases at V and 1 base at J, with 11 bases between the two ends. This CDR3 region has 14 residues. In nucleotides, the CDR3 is TGTGCCAGCAGGGACTACCGGGGCACAGATACGCAGTATTTT. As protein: CASRDYRGTDTQYF.

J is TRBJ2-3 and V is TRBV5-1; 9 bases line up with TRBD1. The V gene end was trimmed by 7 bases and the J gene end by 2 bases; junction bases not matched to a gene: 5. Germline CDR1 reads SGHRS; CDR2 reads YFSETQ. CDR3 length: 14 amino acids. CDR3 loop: CASAGTGNTDTQYF. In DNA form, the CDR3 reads TGCGCCAGCGCCGGGACAGGGAACACAGATACGCAGTATTTT.

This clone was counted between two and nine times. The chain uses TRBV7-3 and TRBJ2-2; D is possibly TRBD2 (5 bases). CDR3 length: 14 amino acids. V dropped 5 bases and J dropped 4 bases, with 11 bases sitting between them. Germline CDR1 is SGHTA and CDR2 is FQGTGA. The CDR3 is CASSHPGGTGELFF. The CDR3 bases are TGTGCCAGCAGCCACCCCGGAGGCACCGGGGAGCTGTTTTTT.

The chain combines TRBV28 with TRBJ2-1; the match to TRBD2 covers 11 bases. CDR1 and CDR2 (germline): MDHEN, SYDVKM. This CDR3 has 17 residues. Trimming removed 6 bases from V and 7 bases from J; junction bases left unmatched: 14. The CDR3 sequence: CASSFYSSGRASNEQFF. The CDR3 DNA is TGTGCCAGCAGCTTTTATAGTAGCGGGAGGGCCTCGAATGAGCAGTTCTTC.

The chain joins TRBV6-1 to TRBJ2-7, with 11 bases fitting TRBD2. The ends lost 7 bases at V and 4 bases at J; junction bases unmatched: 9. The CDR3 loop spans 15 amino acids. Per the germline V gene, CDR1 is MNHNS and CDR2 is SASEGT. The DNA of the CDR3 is TGTGCCAGCACTTTAGCGGGAGGGGGTGTGTACGAGCAGTACTTC. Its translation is CASTLAGGGVYEQYF.

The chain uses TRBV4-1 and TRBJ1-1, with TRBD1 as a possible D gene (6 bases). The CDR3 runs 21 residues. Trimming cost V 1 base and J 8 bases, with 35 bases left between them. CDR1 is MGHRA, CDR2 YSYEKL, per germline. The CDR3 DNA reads TGCGCCAGCAGCCAAGTGTGGGGGGCTTCGGTTCTAATGGACGCGAAAGACGAAGCTTTCTTT. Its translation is CASSQVWGASVLMDAKDEAFF.

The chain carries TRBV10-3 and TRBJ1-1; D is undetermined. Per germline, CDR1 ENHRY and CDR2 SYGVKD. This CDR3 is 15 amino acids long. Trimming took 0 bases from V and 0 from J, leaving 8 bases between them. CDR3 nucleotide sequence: TGTGCCATCAGTGAGTCGGCGGGAGTGAACACTGAAGCTTTCTTT. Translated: CAISESAGVNTEAFF.

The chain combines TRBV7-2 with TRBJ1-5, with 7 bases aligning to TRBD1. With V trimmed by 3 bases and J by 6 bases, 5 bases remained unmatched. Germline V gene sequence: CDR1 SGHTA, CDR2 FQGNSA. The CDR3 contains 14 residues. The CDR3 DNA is TGTGCCAGCAGCTTGACAGGGCCGGGTCAGCCCCAGCATTTT. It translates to CASSLTGPGQPQHF.

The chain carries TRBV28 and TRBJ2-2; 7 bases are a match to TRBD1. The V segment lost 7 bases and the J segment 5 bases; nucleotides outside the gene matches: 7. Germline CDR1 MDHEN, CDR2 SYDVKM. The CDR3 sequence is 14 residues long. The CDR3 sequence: CASIDRVETGELFF. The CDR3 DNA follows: TGTGCCAGCATTGACAGGGTGGAGACCGGGGAGCTGTTTTTT.

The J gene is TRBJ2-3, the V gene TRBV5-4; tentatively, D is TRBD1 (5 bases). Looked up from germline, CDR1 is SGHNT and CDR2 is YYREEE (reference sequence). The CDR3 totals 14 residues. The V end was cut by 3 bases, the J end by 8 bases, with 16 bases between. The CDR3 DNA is TGTGCCAGCAGCTCGAAGATCCAGGGTGGTACGCAGTATTTT. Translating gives CASSSKIQGGTQYF. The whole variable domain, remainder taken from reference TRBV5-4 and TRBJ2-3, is ETGVTQSPTHLIKTRGQQVTLRCSSQSGHNTVSWYQQALGQGPQFIFQYYREEENGRGNFPPRFSGLQFPNYSSELNVNALELDDSALYLCASSSKIQGGTQYFGPGTRLTVL.

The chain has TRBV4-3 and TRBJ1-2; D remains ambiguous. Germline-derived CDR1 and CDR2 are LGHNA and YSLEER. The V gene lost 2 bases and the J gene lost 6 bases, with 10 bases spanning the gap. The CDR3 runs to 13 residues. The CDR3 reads CASSQSAAHGYTF. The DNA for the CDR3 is TGCGCCAGCAGCCAATCAGCCGCGCATGGCTACACCTTC.

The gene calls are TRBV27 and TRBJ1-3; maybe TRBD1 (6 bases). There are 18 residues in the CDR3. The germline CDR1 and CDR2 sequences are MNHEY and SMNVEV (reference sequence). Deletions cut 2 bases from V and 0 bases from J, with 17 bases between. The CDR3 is CASSLLPGTSYSGNTIYF. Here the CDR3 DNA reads TGTGCCAGCAGTTTACTTCCCGGGACAAGCTACTCTGGAAACACCATATATTTT.

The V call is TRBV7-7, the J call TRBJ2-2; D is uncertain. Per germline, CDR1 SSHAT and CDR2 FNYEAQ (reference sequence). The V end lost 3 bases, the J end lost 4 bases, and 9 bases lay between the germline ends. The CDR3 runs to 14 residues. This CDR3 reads CASSFSYATGELFF. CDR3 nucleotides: TGTGCCAGCAGCTTCTCTTACGCCACCGGGGAGCTGTTTTTT.

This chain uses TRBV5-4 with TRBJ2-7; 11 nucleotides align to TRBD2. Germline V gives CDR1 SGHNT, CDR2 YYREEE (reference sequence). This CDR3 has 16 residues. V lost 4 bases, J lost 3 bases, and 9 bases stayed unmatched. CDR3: CASSRATSGRVYEQYF. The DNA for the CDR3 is TGTGCCAGCAGCAGAGCAACTAGCGGGAGAGTCTACGAGCAGTACTTC. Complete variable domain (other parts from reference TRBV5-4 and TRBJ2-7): ETGVTQSPTHLIKTRGQQVTLRCSSQSGHNTVSWYQQALGQGPQFIFQYYREEENGRGNFPPRFSGLQFPNYSSELNVNALELDDSALYLCASSRATSGRVYEQYFGPGTRLTVT.

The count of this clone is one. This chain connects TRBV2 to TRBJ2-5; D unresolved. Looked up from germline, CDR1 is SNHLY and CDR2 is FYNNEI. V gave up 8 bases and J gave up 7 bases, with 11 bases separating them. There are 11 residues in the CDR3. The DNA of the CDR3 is TGTGCCAGCGACCAGATGGGGACCCAGTACTTC. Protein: CASDQMGTQYF.

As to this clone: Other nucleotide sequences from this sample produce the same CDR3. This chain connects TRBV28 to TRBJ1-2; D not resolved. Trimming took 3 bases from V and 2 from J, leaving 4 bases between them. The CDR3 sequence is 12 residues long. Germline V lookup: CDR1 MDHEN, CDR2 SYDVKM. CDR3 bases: TGTGCCAGCAGTTTTAACAACTATGGCTACACCTTC. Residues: CASSFNNYGYTF.

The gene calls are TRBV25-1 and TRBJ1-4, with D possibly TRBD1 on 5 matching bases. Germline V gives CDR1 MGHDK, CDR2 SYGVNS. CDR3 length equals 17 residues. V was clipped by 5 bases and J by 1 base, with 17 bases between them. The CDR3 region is CASSYHMWGGTNEKLFF. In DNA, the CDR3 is TGTGCCAGCAGTTATCACATGTGGGGCGGAACTAATGAAAAACTGTTTTTT. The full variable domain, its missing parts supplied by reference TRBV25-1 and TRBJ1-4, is EADIYQTPRYLVIGTGKKITLECSQTMGHDKMYWYQQDPGMELHLIHYSYGVNSTEKGDLSSESTVSRIRTEHFPLTLESARPSHTSQYLCASSYHMWGGTNEKLFFGSGTQLSVL.

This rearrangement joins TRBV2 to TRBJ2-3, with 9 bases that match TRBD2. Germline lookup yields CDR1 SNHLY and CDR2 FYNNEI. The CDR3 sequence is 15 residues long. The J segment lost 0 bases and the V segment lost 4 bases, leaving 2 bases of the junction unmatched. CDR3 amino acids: CASSASGASTDTQYF. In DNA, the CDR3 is TGTGCCAGCAGTGCTAGCGGGGCCAGCACAGATACGCAGTATTTT.

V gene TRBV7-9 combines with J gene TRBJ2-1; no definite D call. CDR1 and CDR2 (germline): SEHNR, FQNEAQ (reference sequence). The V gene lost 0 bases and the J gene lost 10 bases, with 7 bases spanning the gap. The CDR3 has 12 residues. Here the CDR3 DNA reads TGTGCCAGCAGCTTAGCCTATGGGGAGCAGTTCTTC. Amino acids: CASSLAYGEQFF. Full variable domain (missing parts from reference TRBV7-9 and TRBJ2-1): DTGVSQNPRHKITKRGQNVTFRCDPISEHNRLYWYRQTLGQGPEFLTYFQNEAQLEKSRLLSDRFSAERPKGSFSTLEIQRTEQGDSAMYLCASSLAYGEQFFGPGTRLTVL.

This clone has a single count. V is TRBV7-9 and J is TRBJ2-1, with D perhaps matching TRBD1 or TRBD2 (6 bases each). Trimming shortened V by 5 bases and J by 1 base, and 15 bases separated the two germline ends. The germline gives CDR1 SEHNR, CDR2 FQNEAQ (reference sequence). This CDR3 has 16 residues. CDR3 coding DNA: TGTGCCAGCAGCCCCAGGAGGGACATGTCCTACAATGAGCAGTTCTTC. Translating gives CASSPRRDMSYNEQFF.

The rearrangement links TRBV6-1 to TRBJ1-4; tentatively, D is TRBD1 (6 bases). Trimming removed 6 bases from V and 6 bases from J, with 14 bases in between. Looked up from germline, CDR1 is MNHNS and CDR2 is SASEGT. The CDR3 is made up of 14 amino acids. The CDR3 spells CASSGGLVDEKLFF. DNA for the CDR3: TGTGCCAGCAGCGGGGGGCTGGTGGATGAAAAACTGTTTTTT.

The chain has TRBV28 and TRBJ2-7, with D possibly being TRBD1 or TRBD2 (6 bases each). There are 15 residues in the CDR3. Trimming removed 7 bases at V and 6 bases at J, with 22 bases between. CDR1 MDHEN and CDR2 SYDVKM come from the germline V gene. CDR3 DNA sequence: TGTGCCAGCACCAGTAAAACAGGGAGGTCAGGCGAGCAGTACTTC. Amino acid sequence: CASTSKTGRSGEQYF. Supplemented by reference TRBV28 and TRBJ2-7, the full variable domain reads DVKVTQSSRYLVKRTGEKVFLECVQDMDHENMFWYRQDPGLGLRLIYFSYDVKMKEKGDIPEGYSVSREKKERFSLILESASTNQTSMYLCASTSKTGRSGEQYFGPGTRLTVT.

Written as DNA, the CDR3 is TGTGCCAGCAGCTTCCCCCGGGCAGGCACCAATAATGAGCAGTTCTTC. This codes for CASSFPRAGTNNEQFF. The V call is TRBV7-2, the J call TRBJ2-1; D gene uncertain. Trimming left V 3 bases short and J 7 bases short, with 19 bases between. CDR3 length: 16 residues. CDR1 is SGHTA and CDR2 is FQGNSA in the germline V gene.

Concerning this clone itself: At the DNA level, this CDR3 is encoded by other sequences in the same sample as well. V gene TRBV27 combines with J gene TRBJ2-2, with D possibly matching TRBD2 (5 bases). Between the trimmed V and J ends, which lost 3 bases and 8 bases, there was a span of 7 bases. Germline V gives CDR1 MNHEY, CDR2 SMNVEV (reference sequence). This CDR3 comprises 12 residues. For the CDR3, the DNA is TGTGCCAGCAGTTTTCGGACTGGGGAGCTGTTTTTT. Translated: CASSFRTGELFF.

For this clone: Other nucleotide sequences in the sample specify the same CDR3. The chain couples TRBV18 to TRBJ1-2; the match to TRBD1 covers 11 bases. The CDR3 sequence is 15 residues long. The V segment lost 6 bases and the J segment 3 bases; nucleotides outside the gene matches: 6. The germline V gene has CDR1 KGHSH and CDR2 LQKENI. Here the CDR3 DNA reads TGTGCCAGCTCCCCCGGACAGGGGGCGGACTATGGCTACACCTTC. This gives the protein CASSPGQGADYGYTF.

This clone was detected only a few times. Written as DNA, the CDR3 is TGTGCCAGCAGCCACGACAGCTCCTACGAGCAGTACTTC. Amino acid sequence: CASSHDSSYEQYF. The rearrangement uses TRBV5-8 and TRBJ2-7; possibly TRBD1 for D (5 bases). The CDR3 length is 13 residues. Trimming took 4 bases from V and 0 from J, leaving 8 bases between them. Germline-derived CDR1 and CDR2 are SGHTS and YDEGEE.

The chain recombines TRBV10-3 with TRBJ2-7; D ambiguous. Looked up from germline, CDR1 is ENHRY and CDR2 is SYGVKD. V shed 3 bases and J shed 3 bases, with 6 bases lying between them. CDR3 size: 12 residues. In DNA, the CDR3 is TGTGCCATCAGTGAAGGGAACTACGAGCAGTACTTC. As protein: CAISEGNYEQYF.

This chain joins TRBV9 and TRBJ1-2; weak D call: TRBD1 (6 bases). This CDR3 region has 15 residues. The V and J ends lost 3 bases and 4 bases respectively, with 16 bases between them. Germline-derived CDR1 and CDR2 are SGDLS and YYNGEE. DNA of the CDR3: TGTGCCAGCAGCGCGGGCCAGGACAGACTCTATGGCTACACCTTC. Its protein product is CASSAGQDRLYGYTF.

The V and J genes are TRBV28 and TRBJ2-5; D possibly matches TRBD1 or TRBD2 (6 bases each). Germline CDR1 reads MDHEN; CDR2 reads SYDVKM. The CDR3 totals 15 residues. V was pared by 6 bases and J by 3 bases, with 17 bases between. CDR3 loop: CASSSLGGAKETQYF. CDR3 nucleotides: TGTGCCAGCAGCTCCCTCGGGGGCGCGAAAGAGACCCAGTACTTC.

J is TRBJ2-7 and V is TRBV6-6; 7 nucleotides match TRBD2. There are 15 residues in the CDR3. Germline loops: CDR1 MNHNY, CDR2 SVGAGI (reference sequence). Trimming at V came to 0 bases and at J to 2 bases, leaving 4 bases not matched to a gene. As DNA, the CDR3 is TGTGCCAGCAGTTACTCCCGCGGGAGCACCTACGAGCAGTACTTC. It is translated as CASSYSRGSTYEQYF.